This TCR beta chain emerged from a study of Ad26.COV2.S vaccination and SARS-CoV-2 variants. About the study: Administration of Ad26.COV2.S was intramuscular, either once or twice 56 days apart.

On this clone: Its antigen is unknown.

Overall study findings and caveats: Ad26.COV2.S recipients had broader spike-specific TCRs (P = 0.0014). Comparability of non-spike TCR breadth was observed across vaccine and placebo recipients.

Noted treatment: around 19 received Ad26.COV2.S at low or high dose, single or two shots; 5 received placebo; per-sample allocation not given. After the first vaccine or placebo injection, samples were drawn on day 63. SARS-CoV-2 spike from the Wuhan strain was encoded by the vaccine, an Ad26 vector. This CDR3 contains 11 residues. In germline, CDR1 is MNHEY, CDR2 SVGAGI. V lost 8 bases and J lost 7; bases outside the gene matches: 4. Repertoires were generated with immunoSEQ multiplex PCR, while TCRdb's copy carries only in-frame clones and drops some. Here the sample spans roughly 320,000 clones, more than 75% being singletons.

Sequencing was performed on peripheral blood, taken in a trial of Ad26.COV2.S vaccine versus placebo. The clonotype comes from a person aged 18 to 65 who received the Ad26.COV2.S COVID-19 vaccine or a placebo. The genes are TRBV6-5 and TRBJ1-1, with 7 bases matching TRBD1. The CDR3 region has the DNA TGTGCCAGCCAGACAGGGAATGAAGCTTTCTTT. This encodes CASQTGNEAFF.